This T cell receptor beta chain is drawn from a study of T-cell memory formation after mild COVID-19. Study background: The study found TCR clusters largely donor specific.

A few counts support this clonotype. Its antigen is as yet unknown. General study findings and limits: The appearance of some responding clones in pre-infection memory suggested that cross-reactive memory joined. Balance between CD4 and CD8 was seen in clones contracting day 15 to 85, and a CD4+ lean was seen in later expanders.

The germline V and J ends were trimmed by 7 bases and 3 bases, with 9 bases remaining between them. Germline V gene sequence: CDR1 SQVTM, CDR2 ANQGSEA. The CDR3 spans 11 residues. Sample barcodes and UMIs were carried by the TCR alpha and TCR beta cDNA libraries that 5'RACE generated with constant-segment primers. TCRdb re-called the 5' RACE reads through MiXCR, storing one row per CDR3 protein. This sample has 150,000 to 200,000 distinct CDR3 sequences, with 20% to 25% found just once. The chain uses TRBV29-1 and TRBJ1-2; D remains unclear. The receptor comes from an adult woman who had mild COVID-19 (a few samples of this study predate the infection). Cell type and time point are not known. The specimen sequenced was PBMCs or a T cell subset sorted from them (not recorded which). The CDR3 nucleotides are TGCAGCGCCGCAGTCCACTATGGCTACACCTTC. Residues: CSAAVHYGYTF.